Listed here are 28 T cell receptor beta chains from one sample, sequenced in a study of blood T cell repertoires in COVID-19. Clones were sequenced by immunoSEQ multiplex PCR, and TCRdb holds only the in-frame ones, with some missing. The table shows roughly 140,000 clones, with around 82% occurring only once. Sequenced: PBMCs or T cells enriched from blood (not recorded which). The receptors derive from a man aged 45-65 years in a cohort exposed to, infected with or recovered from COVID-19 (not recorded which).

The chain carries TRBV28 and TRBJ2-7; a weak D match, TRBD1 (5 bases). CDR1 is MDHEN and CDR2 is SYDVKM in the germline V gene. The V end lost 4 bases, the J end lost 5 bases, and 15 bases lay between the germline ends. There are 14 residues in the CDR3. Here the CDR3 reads CASSYGAGIDEQYF. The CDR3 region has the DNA TGTGCCAGCAGTTATGGGGCTGGGATCGACGAGCAGTACTTC.

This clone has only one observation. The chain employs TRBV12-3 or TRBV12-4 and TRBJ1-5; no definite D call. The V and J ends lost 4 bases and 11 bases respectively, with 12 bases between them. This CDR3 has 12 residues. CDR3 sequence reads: CASSSPLRAQHF. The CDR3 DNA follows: TGTGCCAGCAGTTCCCCCCTGAGGGCCCAGCATTTT.

In DNA form, the CDR3 reads TGTGCCAGCAGTACCGGACAGGGGATACATGAAGGCCGCACAGATACGCAGTATTTT. This encodes CASSTGQGIHEGRTDTQYF. This chain links TRBV28 with TRBJ2-3; 9 positions match TRBD1. The CDR3 extends over 19 amino acids. J gave up 1 base and V 5 bases, and 16 bases lay outside the gene matches. Germline V CDR1 and CDR2: MDHEN, SYDVKM.

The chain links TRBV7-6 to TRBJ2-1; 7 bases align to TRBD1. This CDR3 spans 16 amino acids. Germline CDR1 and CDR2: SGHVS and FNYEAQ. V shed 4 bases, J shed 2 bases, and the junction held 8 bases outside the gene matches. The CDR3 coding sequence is TGTGCCAGCAGCTATAAACCGGGACAGCCCTACAATGAGCAGTTCTTC. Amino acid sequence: CASSYKPGQPYNEQFF.

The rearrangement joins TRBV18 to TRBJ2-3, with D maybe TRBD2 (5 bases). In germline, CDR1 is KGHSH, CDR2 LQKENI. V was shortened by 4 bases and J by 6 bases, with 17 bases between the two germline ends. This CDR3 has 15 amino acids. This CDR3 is CASSLAGGVTDTQYF. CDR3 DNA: TGTGCCAGCTCACTTGCAGGAGGAGTGACGGATACGCAGTATTTT.

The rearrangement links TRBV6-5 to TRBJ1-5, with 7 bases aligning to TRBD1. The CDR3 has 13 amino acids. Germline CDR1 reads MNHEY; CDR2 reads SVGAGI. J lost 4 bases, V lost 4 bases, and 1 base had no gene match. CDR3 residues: CASSLTGNQPQHF. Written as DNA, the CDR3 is TGTGCCAGCAGTTTGACAGGGAATCAGCCCCAGCATTTT.

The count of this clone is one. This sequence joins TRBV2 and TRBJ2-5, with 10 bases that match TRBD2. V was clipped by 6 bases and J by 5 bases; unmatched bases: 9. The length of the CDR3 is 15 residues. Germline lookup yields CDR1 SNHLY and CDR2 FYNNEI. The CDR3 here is CASRKAGGLGETQYF. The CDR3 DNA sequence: TGTGCCAGCAGGAAAGCGGGGGGGCTTGGGGAGACCCAGTACTTC.

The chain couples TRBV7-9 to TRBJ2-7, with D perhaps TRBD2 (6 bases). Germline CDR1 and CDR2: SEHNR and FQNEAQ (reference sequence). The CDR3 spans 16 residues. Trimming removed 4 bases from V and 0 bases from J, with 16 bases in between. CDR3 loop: CASSSGRGGSSYEQYF. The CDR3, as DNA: TGTGCCAGCAGCTCTGGGCGGGGTGGGAGCTCCTACGAGCAGTACTTC.

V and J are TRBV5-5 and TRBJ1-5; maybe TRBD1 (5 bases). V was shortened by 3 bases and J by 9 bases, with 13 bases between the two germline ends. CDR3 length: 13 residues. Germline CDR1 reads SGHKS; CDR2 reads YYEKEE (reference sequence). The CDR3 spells CASSSHGQGPQHF. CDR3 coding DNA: TGTGCCAGCAGCTCGCACGGGCAGGGGCCCCAGCATTTT.

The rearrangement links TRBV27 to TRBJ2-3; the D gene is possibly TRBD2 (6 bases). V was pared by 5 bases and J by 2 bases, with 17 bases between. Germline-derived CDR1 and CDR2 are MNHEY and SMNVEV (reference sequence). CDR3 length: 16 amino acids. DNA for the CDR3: TGTGCCAGCAGTCCCCGACTAGGGACCTACACAGATACGCAGTATTTT. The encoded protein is CASSPRLGTYTDTQYF.

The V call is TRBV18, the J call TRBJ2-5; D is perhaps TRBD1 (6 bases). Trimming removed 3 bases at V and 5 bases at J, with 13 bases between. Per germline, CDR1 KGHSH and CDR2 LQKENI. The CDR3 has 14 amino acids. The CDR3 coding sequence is TGTGCCAGCTCACCTGAACAGGGCGAGGAGACCCAGTACTTC. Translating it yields CASSPEQGEETQYF.

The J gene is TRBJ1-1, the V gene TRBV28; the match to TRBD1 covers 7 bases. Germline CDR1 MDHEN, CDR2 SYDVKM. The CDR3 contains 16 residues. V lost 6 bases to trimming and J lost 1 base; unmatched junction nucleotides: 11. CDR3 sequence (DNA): TGTGCCAGCAGACCTCCTCCGGGACAGCCGAACACTGAAGCTTTCTTT. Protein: CASRPPPGQPNTEAFF.

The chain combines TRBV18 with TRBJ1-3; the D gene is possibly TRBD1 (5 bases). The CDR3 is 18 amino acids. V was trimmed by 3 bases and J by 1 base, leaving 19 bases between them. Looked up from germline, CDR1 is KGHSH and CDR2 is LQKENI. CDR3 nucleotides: TGTGCCAGCTCACCGGTCGTCTTGCAGGGTAATTCTGGAAACACCATATATTTT. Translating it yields CASSPVVLQGNSGNTIYF. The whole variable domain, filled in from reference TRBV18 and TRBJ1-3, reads NAGVMQNPRHLVRRRGQEARLRCSPMKGHSHVYWYRQLPEEGLKFMVYLQKENIIDESGMPKERFSAEFPKEGPSILRIQQVVRGDSAAYFCASSPVVLQGNSGNTIYFGEGSWLTVV.

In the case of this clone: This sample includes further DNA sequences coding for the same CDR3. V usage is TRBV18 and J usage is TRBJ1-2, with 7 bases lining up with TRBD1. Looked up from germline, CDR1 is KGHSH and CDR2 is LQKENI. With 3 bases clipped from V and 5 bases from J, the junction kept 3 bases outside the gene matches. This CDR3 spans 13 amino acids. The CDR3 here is CASSPDRDYGYTF. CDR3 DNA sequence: TGTGCCAGCTCACCCGACAGGGATTATGGCTACACCTTC.

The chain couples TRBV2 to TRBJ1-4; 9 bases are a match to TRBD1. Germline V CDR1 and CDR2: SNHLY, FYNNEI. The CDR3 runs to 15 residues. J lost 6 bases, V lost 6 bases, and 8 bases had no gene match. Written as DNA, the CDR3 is TGTGCCAGCAGGGCCCCCGGGACAGGGCATGAAAAACTGTTTTTT. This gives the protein CASRAPGTGHEKLFF.

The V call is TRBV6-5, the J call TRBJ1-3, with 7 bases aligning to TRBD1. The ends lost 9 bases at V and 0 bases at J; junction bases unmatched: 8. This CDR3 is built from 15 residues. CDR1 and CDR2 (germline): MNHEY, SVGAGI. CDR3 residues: CASMSRQGSGNTIYF. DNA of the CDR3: TGTGCCAGTATGTCACGACAGGGCTCTGGAAACACCATATATTTT.

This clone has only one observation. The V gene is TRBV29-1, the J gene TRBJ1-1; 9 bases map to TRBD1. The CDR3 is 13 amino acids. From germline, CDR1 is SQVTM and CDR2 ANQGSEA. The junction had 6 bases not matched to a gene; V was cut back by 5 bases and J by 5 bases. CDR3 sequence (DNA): TGCAGCGTTTCGGGACAGGGAGGGACTGAAGCTTTCTTT. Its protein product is CSVSGQGGTEAFF.

CDR3 nucleotides: TGTGCCTGTGGGAGGGGGGACGAAAAACTGTTTTTT. This sequence encodes CACGRGDEKLFF. V and J are TRBV30 and TRBJ1-4, with D possibly matching TRBD1 (6 bases). The CDR3 consists of 12 residues. Per germline, CDR1 GTSNPN and CDR2 SVGIG (reference sequence). V gave up 6 bases and J gave up 8 bases, with 13 bases separating them.

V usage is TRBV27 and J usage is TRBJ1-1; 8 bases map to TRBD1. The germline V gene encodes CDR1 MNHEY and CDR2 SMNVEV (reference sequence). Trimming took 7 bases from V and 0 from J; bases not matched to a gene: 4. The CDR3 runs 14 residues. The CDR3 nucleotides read TGTGCCAGCACCGCGACAGGGGTGAACACTGAAGCTTTCTTT. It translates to CASTATGVNTEAFF.

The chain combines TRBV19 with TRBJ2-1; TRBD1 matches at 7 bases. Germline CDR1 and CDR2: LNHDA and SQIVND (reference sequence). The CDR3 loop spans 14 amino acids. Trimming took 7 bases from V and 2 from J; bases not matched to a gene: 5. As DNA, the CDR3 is TGTGCCAGTACCAGAGGGGGCCCCTACAATGAGCAGTTCTTC. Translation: CASTRGGPYNEQFF.

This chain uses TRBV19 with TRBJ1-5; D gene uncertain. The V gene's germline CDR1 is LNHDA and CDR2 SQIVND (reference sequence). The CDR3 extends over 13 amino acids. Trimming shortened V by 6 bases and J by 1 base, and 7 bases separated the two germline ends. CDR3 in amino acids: CASRKQSNQPQHF. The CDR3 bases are TGTGCCAGTAGGAAACAGAGCAATCAGCCCCAGCATTTT.

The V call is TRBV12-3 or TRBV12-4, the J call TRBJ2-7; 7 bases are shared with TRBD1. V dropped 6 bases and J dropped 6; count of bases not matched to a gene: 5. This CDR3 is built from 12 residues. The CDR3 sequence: CASRTGAAEQYF. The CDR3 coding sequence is TGTGCCAGCAGAACAGGGGCAGCCGAGCAGTACTTC.

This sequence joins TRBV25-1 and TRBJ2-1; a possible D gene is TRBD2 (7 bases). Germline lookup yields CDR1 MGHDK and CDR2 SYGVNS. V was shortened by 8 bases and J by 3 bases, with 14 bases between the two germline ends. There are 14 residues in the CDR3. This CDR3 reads CASGRGGGYNEQFF. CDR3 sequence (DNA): TGTGCCAGCGGTCGGGGAGGGGGCTACAATGAGCAGTTCTTC.

The CDR3 here is CASSFLQGFKEKLFF. DNA for the CDR3: TGTGCCAGCAGTTTCCTACAGGGGTTTAAAGAAAAACTGTTTTTT. This chain joins TRBV28 and TRBJ1-4; 7 nucleotides match TRBD1. J lost 8 bases, V lost 3 bases, and 9 bases had no gene match. The CDR3 is 15 amino acids. Germline CDR1 is MDHEN and CDR2 is SYDVKM.

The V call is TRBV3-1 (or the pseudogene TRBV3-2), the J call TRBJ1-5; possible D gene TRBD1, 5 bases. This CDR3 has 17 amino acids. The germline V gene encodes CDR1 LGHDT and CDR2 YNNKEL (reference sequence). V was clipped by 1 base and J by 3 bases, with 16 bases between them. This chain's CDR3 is CASSQGLGQKINQPQHF. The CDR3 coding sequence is TGTGCCAGCAGCCAAGGGTTGGGGCAGAAAATCAATCAGCCCCAGCATTTT.

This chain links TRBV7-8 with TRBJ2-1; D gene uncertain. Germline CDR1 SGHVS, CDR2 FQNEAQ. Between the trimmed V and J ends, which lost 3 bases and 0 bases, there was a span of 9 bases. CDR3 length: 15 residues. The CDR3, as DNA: TGTGCCAGCAGCTTTACCCGCGACTCCTACAATGAGCAGTTCTTC. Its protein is CASSFTRDSYNEQFF.

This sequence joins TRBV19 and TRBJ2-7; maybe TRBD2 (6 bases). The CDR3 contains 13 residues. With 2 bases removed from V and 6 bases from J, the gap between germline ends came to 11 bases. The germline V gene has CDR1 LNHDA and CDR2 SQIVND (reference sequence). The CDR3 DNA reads TGTGCCAGTAGTATACAAGGAGGGGTCGAGCAGTACTTC. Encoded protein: CASSIQGGVEQYF.

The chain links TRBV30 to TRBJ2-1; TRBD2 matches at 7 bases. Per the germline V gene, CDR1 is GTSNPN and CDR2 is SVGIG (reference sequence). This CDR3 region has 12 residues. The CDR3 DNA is TGTGCTTGGGACTATTCCTACAATGAGCAGTTCTTC. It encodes CAWDYSYNEQFF. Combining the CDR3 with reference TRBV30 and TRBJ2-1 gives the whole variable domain SQTIHQWPATLVQPVGSPLSLECTVEGTSNPNLYWYRQAAGRGLQLLFYSVGIGQISSEVPQNLSASRPQDRQFILSSKKLLLSDSGFYLCAWDYSYNEQFFGPGTRLTVL.